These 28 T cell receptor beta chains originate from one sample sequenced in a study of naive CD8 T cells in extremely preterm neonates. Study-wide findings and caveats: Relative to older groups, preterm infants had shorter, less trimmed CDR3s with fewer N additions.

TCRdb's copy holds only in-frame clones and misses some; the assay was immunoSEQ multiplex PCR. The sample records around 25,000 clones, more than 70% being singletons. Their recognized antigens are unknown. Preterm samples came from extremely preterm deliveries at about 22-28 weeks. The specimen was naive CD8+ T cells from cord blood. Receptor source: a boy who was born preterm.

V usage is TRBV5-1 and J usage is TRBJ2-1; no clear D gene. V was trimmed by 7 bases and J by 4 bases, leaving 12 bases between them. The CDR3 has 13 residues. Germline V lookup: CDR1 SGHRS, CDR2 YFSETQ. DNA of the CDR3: TGCGCCAGCCAAAGAATACCGTACAATGAGCAGTTCTTC. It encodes CASQRIPYNEQFF.

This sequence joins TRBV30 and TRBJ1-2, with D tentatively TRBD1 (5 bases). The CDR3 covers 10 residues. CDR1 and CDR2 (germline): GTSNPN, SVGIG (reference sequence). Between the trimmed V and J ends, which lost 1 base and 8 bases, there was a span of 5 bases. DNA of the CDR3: TGTGCCTGGAGTGGGGGCGGCTACACCTTC. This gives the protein CAWSGGGYTF.

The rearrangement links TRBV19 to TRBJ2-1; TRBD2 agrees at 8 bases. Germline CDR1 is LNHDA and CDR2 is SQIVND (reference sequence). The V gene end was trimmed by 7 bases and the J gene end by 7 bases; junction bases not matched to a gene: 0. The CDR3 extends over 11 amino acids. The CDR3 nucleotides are TGTGCCAGTACTAGCGGGAATGAGCAGTTCTTC. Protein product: CASTSGNEQFF.

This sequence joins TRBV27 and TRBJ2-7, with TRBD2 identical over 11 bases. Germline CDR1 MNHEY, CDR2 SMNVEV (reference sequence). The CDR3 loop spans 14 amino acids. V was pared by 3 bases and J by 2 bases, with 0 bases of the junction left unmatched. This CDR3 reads CASSFSGGAYEQYF. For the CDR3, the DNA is TGTGCCAGCAGTTTTAGCGGGGGGGCCTACGAGCAGTACTTC.

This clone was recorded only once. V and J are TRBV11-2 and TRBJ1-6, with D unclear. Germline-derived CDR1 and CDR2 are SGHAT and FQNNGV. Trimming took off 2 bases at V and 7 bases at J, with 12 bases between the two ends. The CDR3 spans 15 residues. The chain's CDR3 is CASSLRPHKNSPLHF. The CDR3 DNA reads TGTGCCAGCAGCTTAAGGCCTCACAAAAATTCACCCCTCCACTTT.

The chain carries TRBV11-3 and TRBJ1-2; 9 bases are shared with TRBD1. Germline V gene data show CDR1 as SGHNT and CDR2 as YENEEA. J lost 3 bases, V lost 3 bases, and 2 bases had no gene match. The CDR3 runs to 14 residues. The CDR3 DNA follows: TGTGCCAGCAGCTTGAGGGACAGGGACTATGGCTACACCTTC. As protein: CASSLRDRDYGYTF.

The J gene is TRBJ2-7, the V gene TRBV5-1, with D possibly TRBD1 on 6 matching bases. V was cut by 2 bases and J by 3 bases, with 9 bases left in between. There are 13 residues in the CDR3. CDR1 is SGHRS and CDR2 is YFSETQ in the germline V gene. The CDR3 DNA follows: TGCGCCAGCAGCTTCGGGACAAACTACGAGCAGTACTTC. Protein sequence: CASSFGTNYEQYF.

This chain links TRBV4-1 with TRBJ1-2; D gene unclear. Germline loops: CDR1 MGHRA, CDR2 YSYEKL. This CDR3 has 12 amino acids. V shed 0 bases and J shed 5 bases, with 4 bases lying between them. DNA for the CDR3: TGCGCCAGCAGCCAAGAGGGGTATGGCTACACCTTC. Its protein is CASSQEGYGYTF.

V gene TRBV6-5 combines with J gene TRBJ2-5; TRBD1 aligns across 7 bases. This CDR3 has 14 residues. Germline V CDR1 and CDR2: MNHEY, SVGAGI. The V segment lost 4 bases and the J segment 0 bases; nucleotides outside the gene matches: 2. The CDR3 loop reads CASSSRGYQETQYF. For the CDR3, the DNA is TGTGCCAGCAGTTCCAGGGGGTACCAAGAGACCCAGTACTTC.

As DNA, the CDR3 is TGTGCCAGCAGCGGACAGGGGAACACTGAAGCTTTCTTT. Its protein is CASSGQGNTEAFF. The chain has TRBV9 and TRBJ1-1; 7 bases align to TRBD1. J lost 1 base, V lost 3 bases, and 0 bases had no gene match. Germline V gene sequence: CDR1 SGDLS, CDR2 YYNGEE. This CDR3 contains 13 residues. Complete variable domain (other parts from reference TRBV9 and TRBJ1-1): DSGVTQTPKHLITATGQRVTLRCSPRSGDLSVYWYQQSLDQGLQFLIQYYNGEERAKGNILERFSAQQFPDLHSELNLSSLELGDSALYFCASSGQGNTEAFFGQGTRLTVV.

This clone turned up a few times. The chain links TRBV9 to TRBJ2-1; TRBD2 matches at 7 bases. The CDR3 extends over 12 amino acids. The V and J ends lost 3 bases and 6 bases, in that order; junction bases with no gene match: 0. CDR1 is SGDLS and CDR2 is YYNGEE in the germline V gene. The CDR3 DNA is TGTGCCAGCAGCGGGACTAGCAATGAGCAGTTCTTC. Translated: CASSGTSNEQFF.

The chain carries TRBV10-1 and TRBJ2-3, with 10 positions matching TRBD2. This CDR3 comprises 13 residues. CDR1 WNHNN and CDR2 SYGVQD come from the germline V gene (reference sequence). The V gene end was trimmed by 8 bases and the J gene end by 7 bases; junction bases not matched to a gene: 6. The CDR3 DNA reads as TGCGCCAGCCTAGCGGGGGTAACTCATACGCAGTATTTT. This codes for CASLAGVTHTQYF.

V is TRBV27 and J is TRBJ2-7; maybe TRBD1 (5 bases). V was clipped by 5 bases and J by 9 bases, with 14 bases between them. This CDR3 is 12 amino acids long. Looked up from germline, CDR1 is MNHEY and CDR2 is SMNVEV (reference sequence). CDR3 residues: CASSLTGQGQYF. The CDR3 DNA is TGTGCCAGCAGTCTCACAGGTCAGGGGCAGTACTTC.

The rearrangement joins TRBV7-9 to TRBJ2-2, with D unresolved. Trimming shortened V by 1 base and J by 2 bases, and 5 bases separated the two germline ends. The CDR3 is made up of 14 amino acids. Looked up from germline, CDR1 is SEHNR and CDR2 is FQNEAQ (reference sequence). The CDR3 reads CASSLVGNTGELFF. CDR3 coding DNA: TGTGCCAGCAGCTTAGTGGGCAACACCGGGGAGCTGTTTTTT.

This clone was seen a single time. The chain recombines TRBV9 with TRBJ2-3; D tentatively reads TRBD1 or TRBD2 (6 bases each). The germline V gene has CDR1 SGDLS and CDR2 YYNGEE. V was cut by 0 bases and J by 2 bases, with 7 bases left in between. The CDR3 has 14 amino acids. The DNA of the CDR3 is TGTGCCAGCAGCGTAGCGGGGGCCACAGATACGCAGTATTTT. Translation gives CASSVAGATDTQYF.

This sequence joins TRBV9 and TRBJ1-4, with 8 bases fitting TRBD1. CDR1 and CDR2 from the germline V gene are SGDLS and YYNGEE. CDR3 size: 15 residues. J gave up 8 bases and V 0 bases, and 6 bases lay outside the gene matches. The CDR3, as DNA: TGTGCCAGCAGCGTAGACAGGGGGTCAGGGGAAAAACTGTTTTTT. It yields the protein CASSVDRGSGEKLFF.

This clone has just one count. CDR3 nucleotides: TGTGCCAGCAGCCAGGGAACAGGGACTTACGAGCAGTACTTC. This sequence encodes CASSQGTGTYEQYF. This chain connects TRBV5-6 to TRBJ2-7; D possibly matches TRBD1 or TRBD2 (6 bases each). Germline V gene lookup returns CDR1 SGHDT and CDR2 YYEEEE. V was trimmed by 4 bases and J by 4 bases, leaving 15 bases between them. The CDR3 covers 14 residues.

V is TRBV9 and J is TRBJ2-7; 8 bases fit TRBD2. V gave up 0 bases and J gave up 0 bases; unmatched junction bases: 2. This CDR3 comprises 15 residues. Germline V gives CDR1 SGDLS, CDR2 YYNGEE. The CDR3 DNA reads TGTGCCAGCAGCGTAGGACTAGCGAGCTCCTACGAGCAGTACTTC. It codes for CASSVGLASSYEQYF.

CDR3 protein: CASSPGQGGYGYTF. CDR3 bases: TGTGCCAGCAGCCCAGGACAGGGTGGCTATGGCTACACCTTC. The J gene is TRBJ1-2, the V gene TRBV7-6; 8 nucleotides match TRBD1. The CDR3 consists of 14 residues. The germline V gene encodes CDR1 SGHVS and CDR2 FNYEAQ. V was clipped by 5 bases and J by 4 bases; unmatched bases: 6. Full variable domain (missing parts from reference TRBV7-6 and TRBJ1-2): GAGVSQSPRYKVTKRGQDVALRCDPISGHVSLYWYRQALGQGPEFLTYFNYEAQQDKSGLPNDRFSAERPEGSISTLTIQRTEQRDSAMYRCASSPGQGGYGYTFGSGTRLTVV.

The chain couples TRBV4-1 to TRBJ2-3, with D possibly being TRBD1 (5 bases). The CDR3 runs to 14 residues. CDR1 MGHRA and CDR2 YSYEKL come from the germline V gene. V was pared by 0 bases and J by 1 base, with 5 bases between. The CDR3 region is CASSQDRGTDTQYF. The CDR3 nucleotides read TGCGCCAGCAGCCAAGACAGGGGCACAGATACGCAGTATTTT.

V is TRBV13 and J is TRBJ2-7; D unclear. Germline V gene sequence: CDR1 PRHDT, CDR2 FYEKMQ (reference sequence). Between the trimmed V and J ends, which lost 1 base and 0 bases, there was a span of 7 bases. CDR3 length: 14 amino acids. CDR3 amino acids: CASSLARSSYEQYF. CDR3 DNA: TGTGCCAGCAGCTTAGCCAGGAGCTCCTACGAGCAGTACTTC.

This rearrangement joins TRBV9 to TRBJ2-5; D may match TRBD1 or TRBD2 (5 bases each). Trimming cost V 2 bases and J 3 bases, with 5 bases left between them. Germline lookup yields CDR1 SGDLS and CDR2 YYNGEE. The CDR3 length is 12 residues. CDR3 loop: CASSVGEETQYF. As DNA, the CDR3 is TGTGCCAGCAGCGTGGGGGAAGAGACCCAGTACTTC.

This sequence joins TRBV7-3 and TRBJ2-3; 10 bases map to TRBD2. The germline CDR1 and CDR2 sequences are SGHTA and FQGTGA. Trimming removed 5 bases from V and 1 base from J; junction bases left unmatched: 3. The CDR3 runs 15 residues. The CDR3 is CASSLAGARTDTQYF. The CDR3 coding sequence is TGTGCCAGCAGCCTAGCGGGGGCGCGCACAGATACGCAGTATTTT.

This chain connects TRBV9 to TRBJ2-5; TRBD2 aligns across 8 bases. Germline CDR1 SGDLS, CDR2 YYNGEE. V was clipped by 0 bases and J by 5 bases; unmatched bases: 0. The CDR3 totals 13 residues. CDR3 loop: CASSVAGGETQYF. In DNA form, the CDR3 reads TGTGCCAGCAGCGTAGCGGGGGGGGAGACCCAGTACTTC.

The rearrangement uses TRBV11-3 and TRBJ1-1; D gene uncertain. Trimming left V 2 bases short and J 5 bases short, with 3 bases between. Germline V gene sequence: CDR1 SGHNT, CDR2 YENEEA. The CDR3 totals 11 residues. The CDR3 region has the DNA TGTGCCAGCAGCTTAATGACTGAAGCTTTCTTT. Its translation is CASSLMTEAFF.

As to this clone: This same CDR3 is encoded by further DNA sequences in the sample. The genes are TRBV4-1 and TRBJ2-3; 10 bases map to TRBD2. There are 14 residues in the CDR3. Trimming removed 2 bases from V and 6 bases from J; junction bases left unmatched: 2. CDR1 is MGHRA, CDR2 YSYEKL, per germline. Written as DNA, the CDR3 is TGCGCCAGCAGCCAACTAGCGGGGGCGGATACGCAGTATTTT. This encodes CASSQLAGADTQYF.

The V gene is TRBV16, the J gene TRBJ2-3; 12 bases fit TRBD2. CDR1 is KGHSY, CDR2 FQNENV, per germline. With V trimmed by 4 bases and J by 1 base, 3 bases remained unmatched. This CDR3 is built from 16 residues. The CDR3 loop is CASSPRLAGGTDTQYF. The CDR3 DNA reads TGTGCCAGCAGCCCACGACTAGCGGGGGGCACAGATACGCAGTATTTT.

CDR3 coding DNA: TGTGCCAGCAGACAGGGGAATGAGCAGTTCTTC. Translating gives CASRQGNEQFF. The J gene is TRBJ2-1, the V gene TRBV5-4, with TRBD1 matching 7 bases. The CDR3 extends over 11 amino acids. Per the germline V gene, CDR1 is SGHNT and CDR2 is YYREEE (reference sequence). After removal of 5 bases from V and 7 bases from J, the junction contained 0 bases not matched to a gene.